Each of the 24 T cell receptor beta chains below was sequenced from the same sample in a study of cytomegalovirus exposure and HLA in healthy donors. PCR used 60 Vbeta primers and 13 Jbeta primers. Measured with immunoSEQ multiplex PCR; TCRdb has only the in-frame clones, and not every one. Of about 150,000 clones in the sample, more than 70% were seen once. Sequencing used PBMCs. The origin of the receptors is a woman aged 35 to 49 in good health and CMV-seronegative.

CDR3 nucleotides: TGCGCCAGCAGCTTGGCCGAAGGGGGTCAGCCCCAGCATTTT. Protein product: CASSLAEGGQPQHF. This sequence joins TRBV5-1 and TRBJ1-5, with D possibly matching TRBD1 (6 bases). The V and J ends lost 0 bases and 6 bases respectively, with 10 bases between them. Germline-derived CDR1 and CDR2 are SGHRS and YFSETQ. CDR3 size: 14 residues.

The chain combines TRBV6-5 with TRBJ1-5; tentative D call: TRBD1 (5 bases). CDR1 and CDR2 (germline): MNHEY, SVGAGI. V lost 5 bases, J lost 9 bases, and 17 bases lay in between. The CDR3 loop spans 14 amino acids. The CDR3 reads CASSAHQGPGPQHF. The CDR3, as DNA: TGTGCCAGCAGTGCCCACCAGGGTCCGGGGCCCCAGCATTTT.

This clone was counted a few times. The rearrangement links TRBV7-9 to TRBJ1-4; 8 bases map to TRBD1. The ends lost 3 bases at V and 6 bases at J; junction bases unmatched: 3. The CDR3 is 14 residues long. Germline loops: CDR1 SEHNR, CDR2 FQNEAQ (reference sequence). CDR3 sequence: CASSFGQGDEKLFF. Written as DNA, the CDR3 is TGTGCCAGCAGCTTTGGACAGGGAGATGAAAAACTGTTTTTT.

This chain links TRBV5-4 with TRBJ1-2; 7 bases agree with TRBD1. Germline V gene data show CDR1 as SGHNT and CDR2 as YYREEE (reference sequence). CDR3 length equals 15 residues. V lost 4 bases, J lost 5 bases, and 11 bases stayed unmatched. CDR3 loop: CASSTYRGSGYGYTF. The CDR3 DNA reads as TGTGCCAGCAGCACATACAGGGGATCGGGATATGGCTACACCTTC.

This clone was found once. This chain uses TRBV5-1 with TRBJ2-3, with D possibly matching TRBD2 (6 bases). The CDR3 sequence is 15 residues long. V lost 0 bases to trimming and J lost 5 bases, with 13 bases between them. CDR1 SGHRS and CDR2 YFSETQ come from the germline V gene. As DNA, the CDR3 is TGCGCCAGCAGCTTGGGTGGCAGGGAGGAAGATACGCAGTATTTT. Its translation: CASSLGGREEDTQYF.

V and J are TRBV2 and TRBJ2-1, with TRBD2 as a possible D gene (6 bases). The CDR3 sequence is 14 residues long. Germline loops: CDR1 SNHLY, CDR2 FYNNEI. V was trimmed by 1 base and J by 9 bases, leaving 13 bases between them. The DNA of the CDR3 is TGTGCCAGCAGTGAAGAGGCGGGGTGGGGTGAGCAGTTCTTC. Protein: CASSEEAGWGEQFF.

The chain combines TRBV7-6 with TRBJ2-7; the D gene is possibly TRBD1 (6 bases). Germline values: CDR1 SGHVS, CDR2 FNYEAQ. The CDR3 is 16 amino acids. V lost 1 base, J lost 0 bases, and 13 bases lay in between. The CDR3 is CASSLGTQGSSYEQYF. For the CDR3, the DNA is TGTGCCAGCAGCTTAGGAACGCAGGGGAGCTCCTACGAGCAGTACTTC.

The chain is built from TRBV5-1 and TRBJ2-1; 12 nucleotides align to TRBD2. V lost 4 bases to trimming and J lost 4 bases; unmatched junction nucleotides: 6. Per germline, CDR1 SGHRS and CDR2 YFSETQ. The CDR3 extends over 16 amino acids. The CDR3, as DNA: TGCGCCAGCAGCCCGGGACTAGCGGGCGTTTACAATGAGCAGTTCTTC. This gives the protein CASSPGLAGVYNEQFF.

This chain uses TRBV2 with TRBJ2-1, with 11 bases that match TRBD2. V lost 10 bases and J lost 8; bases outside the gene matches: 13. In germline, CDR1 is SNHLY, CDR2 FYNNEI. This CDR3 spans 15 amino acids. The CDR3 region is CATTVTSGKEDEQFF. The CDR3 nucleotides read TGTGCCACAACGGTGACTAGCGGGAAGGAGGATGAGCAGTTCTTC.

This clone was seen only a few times. The junction departs from germline at one end; a sequencing error may be responsible. The J gene is TRBJ1-2, the V gene TRBV7-9; 8 bases line up with TRBD1. The germline CDR1 and CDR2 sequences are SEHNR and FQNEAQ (reference sequence). The CDR3 runs to 13 residues. The CDR3: CSSSSRGLDGYTF. CDR3 in DNA: TGTTCCAGCAGCTCCAGGGGGCTCGACGGCTACACCTTC.

This clone was observed a single time. The chain joins TRBV7-8 to TRBJ2-7, with D possibly matching TRBD2 (5 bases). CDR1 is SGHVS and CDR2 is FQNEAQ in the germline V gene. The CDR3 length is 15 residues. Trimming cost V 6 bases and J 2 bases, with 17 bases left between them. The CDR3, as DNA: TGTGCCAGCAGAGCCGACTTCGGGGTTCCCTACGAGCAGTACTTC. Translating gives CASRADFGVPYEQYF.

This clone was observed a handful of times. This chain connects TRBV5-6 to TRBJ2-7; D is unclear. The CDR3 covers 12 residues. In germline, CDR1 is SGHDT, CDR2 YYEEEE. V was pared by 4 bases and J by 7 bases, with 12 bases between. The CDR3 is CASSINPREQYF. In DNA, the CDR3 is TGTGCCAGCAGCATAAACCCGAGGGAGCAGTACTTC.

The CDR3 coding sequence is TGTGCCAGCAGCTCCCGGATGGACAGCCAGCTCTATGGCTACACCTTC. Translation: CASSSRMDSQLYGYTF. The J gene is TRBJ1-2, the V gene TRBV5-5; a weak D match, TRBD1 (6 bases). The CDR3 is made up of 16 amino acids. Trimming removed 3 bases from V and 4 bases from J, with 19 bases in between. Germline assignment: CDR1 SGHKS and CDR2 YYEKEE (reference sequence). Drawing the rest from reference TRBV5-5 and TRBJ1-2, the complete variable domain is DAGVTQSPTHLIKTRGQQVTLRCSPISGHKSVSWYQQVLGQGPQFIFQYYEKEERGRGNFPDRFSARQFPNYSSELNVNALLLGDSALYLCASSSRMDSQLYGYTFGSGTRLTVV.

The chain employs TRBV10-3 and TRBJ2-7, with a possible D match to TRBD1 (6 bases). The V end lost 4 bases, the J end lost 2 bases, and 15 bases lay between the germline ends. CDR3 size: 15 residues. The V gene's germline CDR1 is ENHRY and CDR2 SYGVKD. The CDR3 coding sequence is TGTGCCATCAGTGGAAGAGACAGGTCCACCTACGAGCAGTACTTC. Protein sequence: CAISGRDRSTYEQYF.

This chain uses TRBV5-8 with TRBJ1-6; 9 nucleotides agree with TRBD1. V lost 3 bases, J lost 7 bases, and 8 bases stayed unmatched. CDR1 SGHTS and CDR2 YDEGEE come from the germline V gene. There are 16 residues in the CDR3. CDR3 protein: CASSSPWGQGNSPLHF. Written as DNA, the CDR3 is TGTGCCAGCAGCTCTCCTTGGGGACAGGGAAATTCACCCCTCCACTTT.

V and J are TRBV10-3 and TRBJ2-1; possibly TRBD2 for D (5 bases). Germline V gene sequence: CDR1 ENHRY, CDR2 SYGVKD. The CDR3 loop spans 11 amino acids. With 6 bases removed from V and 5 bases from J, the gap between germline ends came to 5 bases. The CDR3 reads CAIRRDNEQFF. CDR3 in DNA: TGTGCCATCAGGCGGGACAATGAGCAGTTCTTC.

The gene calls are TRBV19 and TRBJ1-3; 10 bases are shared with TRBD1. The trim removed 5 bases at V and 4 bases at J, leaving 2 bases unmatched. Germline V lookup: CDR1 LNHDA, CDR2 SQIVND (reference sequence). The CDR3 sequence is 14 residues long. CDR3 loop: CASSWTGGGNTIYF. Written as DNA, the CDR3 is TGTGCCAGTAGTTGGACAGGGGGAGGAAACACCATATATTTT.

This clone appeared once. This sequence joins TRBV29-1 and TRBJ2-3; weak D call: TRBD1 (5 bases). CDR1 and CDR2 (germline): SQVTM, ANQGSEA. The CDR3 has 13 amino acids. V was cut by 2 bases and J by 5 bases, with 11 bases left in between. For the CDR3, the DNA is TGCAGCGTTGAAAGGGCAGGGTTAGATACGCAGTATTTT. This translates into CSVERAGLDTQYF.

There are a few counts of this clone. The chain uses TRBV4-1 and TRBJ2-2; a weak D match, TRBD2 (6 bases). The CDR3 covers 15 residues. The germline V gene has CDR1 MGHRA and CDR2 YSYEKL. V dropped 5 bases and J dropped 6 bases, with 16 bases sitting between them. CDR3 region: CASSYTLGRSGELFF. In DNA form, the CDR3 reads TGCGCCAGCAGCTACACCCTAGGGAGGTCCGGGGAGCTGTTTTTT.

V usage is TRBV2 and J usage is TRBJ2-1; tentatively, D is TRBD1 (5 bases). Germline values: CDR1 SNHLY, CDR2 FYNNEI. V was clipped by 7 bases and J by 0 bases, with 10 bases between them. CDR3 length: 14 residues. CDR3 in DNA: TGTGCCAGCAATAGGGGTAGCTCCTACAATGAGCAGTTCTTC. As protein: CASNRGSSYNEQFF. Full variable domain (outside the CDR3, taken from reference TRBV2 and TRBJ2-1): EPEVTQTPSHQVTQMGQEVILRCVPISNHLYFYWYRQILGQKVEFLVSFYNNEISEKSEIFDDQFSVERPDGSNFTLKIRSTKLEDSAMYFCASNRGSSYNEQFFGPGTRLTVL.

This rearrangement joins TRBV4-1 to TRBJ1-1, with 7 nucleotides matching TRBD1. The V and J ends lost 2 bases and 0 bases, in that order; junction bases with no gene match: 3. Germline V gene data show CDR1 as MGHRA and CDR2 as YSYEKL. The CDR3 covers 15 residues. CDR3: CASSQQQGLNTEAFF. In DNA, the CDR3 is TGCGCCAGCAGCCAACAACAGGGGTTGAACACTGAAGCTTTCTTT.

The sample holds one count of this clone. The chain couples TRBV14 to TRBJ1-3; D unresolved. The germline V gene encodes CDR1 SGHDN and CDR2 FVKESK. The CDR3 contains 15 residues. Deletions cut 1 base from V and 2 bases from J, with 9 bases between. The CDR3 region has the DNA TGTGCCAGCAGCCAAGCCCCGGGGACTGGAAACACCATATATTTT. It codes for CASSQAPGTGNTIYF.

This clone was recorded once. V and J are TRBV2 and TRBJ2-1; 10 positions agree with TRBD2. Trimming at V came to 6 bases and at J to 5 bases, leaving 7 bases not matched to a gene. The germline CDR1 and CDR2 sequences are SNHLY and FYNNEI. CDR3 length equals 15 residues. CDR3 in DNA: TGTGCCAGCAGAACCGGGACTAGCGTTCACAATGAGCAGTTCTTC. It specifies CASRTGTSVHNEQFF.

This clone occurred a few times. The V call is TRBV28, the J call TRBJ1-3; TRBD1 matches at 7 bases. Trimming took 4 bases from V and 4 from J; bases not matched to a gene: 10. Per germline, CDR1 MDHEN and CDR2 SYDVKM. There are 16 residues in the CDR3. CDR3 region: CASSSYTGAGGNTIYF. The CDR3 coding sequence is TGTGCCAGCAGTTCATATACAGGGGCCGGAGGAAACACCATATATTTT.